These T cell receptor beta chains were read from a single sample in a study of CD4 T cells in relation to SARS-CoV-2 and coronaviruses. No antigen is known for these receptors. Using immunoSEQ multiplex PCR, the repertoire was profiled, and TCRdb retains in-frame clones only, with some absent. Of some 21,000 clones in the sample, 76% were seen once. Material: CD4+ T cells from PBMCs, cultured in vitro. The receptors stem from a human donor in good health. The CDR3 runs from the conserved cysteine through the conserved F or W. Each record gives: clone size, J gene, D gene, V gene, CDR3 protein, CDR3 DNA. The D gene is left open where the match is weak. Where a row states a size, it is once, few, many or the class of an expanded clone; other rows omit it.

>.|TRBJ1-1|.|TRBV19
CASSPRQRTEAFF
TGTGCCAGTAGTCCAAGGCAGCGCACTGAAGCTTTCTTT
>.|TRBJ1-3|.|TRBV18
CASSPESSGNTIYF
TGTGCCAGCTCACCGGAGAGCTCTGGAAACACCATATATTTT
>.|TRBJ1-5|.|TRBV4-2
CASSPRGGVDQPQHF
TGTGCCAGCAGCCCCCGCGGGGGGGTTGATCAGCCCCAGCATTTT
>.|TRBJ2-1|TRBD2|TRBV5-1
CASKRRGTSAMSSYNEQFF
TGCGCCAGCAAGCGGAGGGGGACTAGCGCAATGAGCTCCTACAATGAGCAGTTCTTC
>.|TRBJ1-1|.|TRBV7-9
CASSLEQPNTEAFF
TGTGCCAGCAGCTTGGAACAGCCGAACACTGAAGCTTTCTTT
>.|TRBJ2-2|TRBD2|TRBV9
CASSAALAGAGGELFF
TGTGCCAGCAGCGCGGCGCTAGCGGGAGCAGGAGGGGAGCTGTTTTTT
>.|TRBJ2-5|TRBD2|TRBV2
CASSRSLAGSGETQYF
TGTGCCAGCAGTCGGTCTCTAGCGGGTAGTGGGGAGACCCAGTACTTC
>.|TRBJ2-1|TRBD2|TRBV24-1
CATSAILAGDHNEQFF
TGTGCCACCAGCGCAATACTAGCGGGAGATCACAATGAGCAGTTCTTC
>.|TRBJ1-4|TRBD1|TRBV25-1
CASSDTGEVSEKLFF
TGTGCCAGCAGTGATACAGGGGAGGTTTCCGAAAAACTGTTTTTT
>.|TRBJ1-2|.|TRBV2
CASSPPGTTGYTF
TGTGCCAGCAGTCCCCCCGGGACGACTGGCTACACCTTC
>.|TRBJ2-3|.|TRBV9
CASAGIRTDTQYF
TGTGCCAGCGCCGGGATTAGGACAGATACGCAGTATTTT
>.|TRBJ2-5|TRBD2|TRBV5-1
CASSTPGLAGRETQYF
TGCGCCAGCAGCACCCCGGGACTAGCGGGACGAGAGACCCAGTACTTC
>.|TRBJ2-5|TRBD2|TRBV5-1
CASSSGLTPPSGRLQETQYF
TGCGCCAGCAGCTCGGGGTTGACCCCCCCTAGCGGGAGGCTCCAAGAGACCCAGTACTTC
>.|TRBJ2-2|.|TRBV21-1
CASSSHAEDMVRWTGELFF
TGTGCCAGCAGCTCCCACGCAGAGGACATGGTGCGGTGGACCGGGGAGCTGTTTTTT
>.|TRBJ1-2|.|TRBV19
CASSTLGGLANGYTF
TGTGCCAGTAGCACCTTAGGAGGGTTGGCTAATGGCTACACCTTC
>.|TRBJ1-2|.|TRBV13
CASSLTRVGGYGYTF
TGTGCCAGCAGCTTAACGAGGGTAGGGGGCTATGGCTACACCTTC
>.|TRBJ1-4|TRBD1|TRBV18
CASSQGQGEKLFF
TGTGCCAGCTCCCAGGGACAGGGGGAAAAACTGTTTTTT
>.|TRBJ2-7|TRBD1|TRBV18
CASSPGQGLTYEQYF
TGTGCCAGCTCACCAGGACAGGGACTCACCTACGAGCAGTACTTC
>.|TRBJ1-5|.|TRBV5-1
CASREGTDQPQHF
TGCGCCAGCAGGGAGGGTACGGATCAGCCCCAGCATTTT
>once|TRBJ2-1|TRBD1|TRBV19
CASSILGTAIDNEQFF
TGTGCCAGTAGTATATTAGGGACAGCTATAGACAATGAGCAGTTCTTC
>.|TRBJ2-5|.|TRBV28
CASSLPSTETQYF
TGTGCCAGCAGTTTACCCTCGACAGAGACCCAGTACTTC
>.|TRBJ2-7|.|TRBV2
CASSERGNTYEQYF
TGTGCCAGCAGTGAACGGGGAAATACCTACGAGCAGTACTTC
>once|TRBJ2-6|TRBD1|TRBV27
CASSLSTGVANVLTF
TGTGCCAGCAGTTTATCGACAGGGGTTGCCAACGTCCTGACTTTC
>.|TRBJ2-1|TRBD1|TRBV5-1
CASSRDRGGNEQFF
TGCGCCAGCAGCCGGGACAGGGGCGGCAATGAGCAGTTCTTC
>.|TRBJ1-1|.|TRBV6-4
CASSVSGERTEAFF
TGTGCCAGCAGTGTGTCAGGAGAACGGACTGAAGCTTTCTTT
>.|TRBJ2-3|.|TRBV28
CASSLMGWAFFDTDTQYF
TGTGCCAGCAGTTTAATGGGTTGGGCTTTTTTTGACACAGATACGCAGTATTTT
>.|TRBJ1-4|TRBD1|TRBV28
CASSSQGAFNEKLFF
TGTGCCAGCAGTTCTCAGGGGGCCTTTAATGAAAAACTGTTTTTT
>.|TRBJ2-3|TRBD1|TRBV10-3
CAISPGTGDTDTQYF
TGTGCCATCAGTCCCGGGACAGGGGATACAGATACGCAGTATTTT
>.|TRBJ2-1|TRBD2|TRBV15
CATSRALPGTSGMNNEQFF
TGTGCCACCAGCAGAGCCCTCCCCGGGACTAGCGGGATGAACAATGAGCAGTTCTTC
>.|TRBJ2-5|TRBD2|TRBV5-1
CASSLAPSGVAGETQYF
TGCGCCAGCAGCTTGGCTCCTAGCGGGGTAGCAGGGGAGACCCAGTACTTC
>once|TRBJ1-2|.|TRBV6-5
CASMVNYGYTF
TGTGCCAGCATGGTTAACTATGGCTACACCTTC
>.|TRBJ2-1|.|TRBV14
CASSQGYEQFF
TGTGCCAGCAGCCAAGGGTATGAGCAGTTCTTC
>.|TRBJ1-2|.|TRBV2
CASSEPGRPANYGYTF
TGTGCCAGCAGTGAACCTGGGAGGCCCGCTAACTATGGCTACACCTTC
>.|TRBJ2-6|.|TRBV12-5
CASGLVLGSGANVLTF
TGTGCTAGTGGTTTGGTACTGGGCTCTGGGGCCAACGTCCTGACTTTC
>.|TRBJ1-4|.|TRBV6-2/TRBV6-3
CASSAPTLDRNEKLFF
TGTGCCAGCAGTGCCCCGACCTTGGACAGAAATGAAAAACTGTTTTTT
>.|TRBJ2-6|.|TRBV10-3
CAISSSISGANVLTF
TGTGCCATCAGTAGCTCAATCTCTGGGGCCAACGTCCTGACTTTC
>once|TRBJ2-5|.|TRBV24-1
CATSDLQLGSFGPETQYF
TGTGCCACCAGTGATTTGCAACTGGGAAGCTTTGGACCCGAGACCCAGTACTTC
>.|TRBJ1-1|.|TRBV3-1/TRBV3-2
CASSLGGVAEAFF
TGTGCCAGCAGCCTCGGGGGTGTCGCTGAAGCTTTCTTT
>.|TRBJ2-5|TRBD2|TRBV6-5
CASSYTTSGGQETQYF
TGTGCCAGCAGTTACACGACTAGCGGGGGACAAGAGACCCAGTACTTC
>.|TRBJ2-2|.|TRBV11-2
CASSHLGNTGELFF
TGTGCCAGCAGCCACTTGGGGAACACCGGGGAGCTGTTTTTT
>.|TRBJ2-7|TRBD1|TRBV27
CASSPRGQGRKDYEQYF
TGTGCCAGCAGCCCCAGAGGACAGGGAAGGAAGGACTACGAGCAGTACTTC
>.|TRBJ1-2|.|TRBV14
CASSQARRYGYTF
TGTGCCAGCAGCCAGGCCCGACGGTATGGCTACACCTTC
>few|TRBJ2-3|.|TRBV7-9
CASSPPSTTDTQYF
TGTGCCAGCTCCCCCCCGAGCACCACAGATACGCAGTATTTT
>.|TRBJ2-3|.|TRBV25-1
CASSEAGSADTQYF
TGTGCCAGCAGTGAAGCGGGGTCGGCAGATACGCAGTATTTT
>.|TRBJ2-5|TRBD2|TRBV4-1
CASSPLTSGRIQETQYF
TGCGCCAGCAGCCCATTGACTAGCGGGAGAATCCAAGAGACCCAGTACTTC
>.|TRBJ2-5|.|TRBV5-6
CASSLGVETQYF
TGTGCCAGCAGCTTAGGGGTGGAGACCCAGTACTTC
>.|TRBJ1-1|TRBD1|TRBV5-1
CASSPDRGRAFF
TGCGCCAGCAGCCCCGACAGGGGCAGGGCTTTCTTT
>.|TRBJ1-5|.|TRBV19
CASSINGGSQPQHF
TGTGCCAGTAGTATCAACGGGGGCAGCCAGCCCCAGCATTTT
>.|TRBJ1-2|.|TRBV18
CASSPREAYGYTF
TGTGCCAGCTCACCCCGGGAAGCCTATGGCTACACCTTC
>once|TRBJ1-5|.|TRBV24-1
CATSEGGGRNQPQHF
TGTGCCACCAGTGAAGGGGGGGGTCGCAATCAGCCCCAGCATTTT
>once|TRBJ1-4|TRBD1|TRBV9
CASSRGGTNEKLFF
TGTGCCAGCAGTCGAGGGGGCACTAATGAAAAACTGTTTTTT
>.|TRBJ2-3|TRBD2|TRBV7-6
CASSLDRAGGLNTQYF
TGTGCCAGCAGCTTAGACCGAGCGGGAGGTTTGAATACGCAGTATTTT
>.|TRBJ1-4|.|TRBV5-1
CASRINEKLFF
TGCGCCAGCCGGATAAATGAAAAACTGTTTTTT
>.|TRBJ2-7|TRBD2|TRBV7-2
CASSSGGGPYEQYF
TGTGCCAGCAGCAGCGGCGGGGGGCCCTACGAGCAGTACTTC
>.|TRBJ1-1|.|TRBV5-6
CASSRLENTEAFF
TGTGCCAGCAGCCGCTTGGAGAACACTGAAGCTTTCTTT